The present T cell receptor beta chain was sequenced within a study of early T cells in non-severe SARS-CoV-2 infection. One entry per CDR3 protein results from TCRdb running MiXCR on the 5' RACE reads. The profile shows 80,000 to 95,000 distinct CDR3 sequences, roughly 13% of them singletons. This clonotype was recorded a few times. The source of this sequence is an adult who was a healthcare worker with PCR-confirmed SARS-CoV-2 infection or an uninfected control (not recorded which). The sequencing sample was made of whole blood.

CDR3 coding DNA: TGTGCCACCAGCAGAGATTTGTGGCAGCCGAACACTGAAGCTTTCTTT. Its protein product is CATSRDLWQPNTEAFF. V is TRBV15 and J is TRBJ1-1; no clear D gene. The germline gives CDR1 LNHNV, CDR2 YYDKDF (reference sequence). The CDR3 consists of 16 residues. Between the trimmed V and J ends, which lost 0 bases and 1 base, there was a span of 12 bases.